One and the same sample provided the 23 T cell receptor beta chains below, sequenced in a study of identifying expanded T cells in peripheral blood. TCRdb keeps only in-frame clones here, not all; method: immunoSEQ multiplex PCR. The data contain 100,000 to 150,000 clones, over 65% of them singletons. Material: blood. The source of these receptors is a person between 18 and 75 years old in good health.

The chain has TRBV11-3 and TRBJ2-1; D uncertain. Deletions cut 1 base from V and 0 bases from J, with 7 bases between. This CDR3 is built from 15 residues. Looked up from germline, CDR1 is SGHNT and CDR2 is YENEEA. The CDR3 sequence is CASSLGDGSYNEQFF. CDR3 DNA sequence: TGTGCCAGCAGCTTAGGTGATGGCTCCTACAATGAGCAGTTCTTC.

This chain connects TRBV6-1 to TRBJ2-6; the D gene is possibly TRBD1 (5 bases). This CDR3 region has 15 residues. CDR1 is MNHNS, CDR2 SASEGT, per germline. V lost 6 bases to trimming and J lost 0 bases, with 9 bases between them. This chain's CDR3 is CASRTRASGANVLTF. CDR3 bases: TGTGCCAGCAGGACCAGGGCCTCTGGGGCCAACGTCCTGACTTTC.

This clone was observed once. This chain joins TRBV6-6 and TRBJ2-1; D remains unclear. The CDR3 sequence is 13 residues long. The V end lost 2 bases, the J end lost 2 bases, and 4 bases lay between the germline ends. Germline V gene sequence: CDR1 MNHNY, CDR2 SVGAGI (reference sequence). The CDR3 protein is CASSYLPYNEQFF. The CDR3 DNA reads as TGTGCCAGCAGTTACCTCCCCTACAATGAGCAGTTCTTC.

The CDR3, as DNA: TGCGCCAGCACCAATAGCAATTCACCCCTCCACTTT. Translation: CASTNSNSPLHF. V usage is TRBV5-1 and J usage is TRBJ1-6; D gene uncertain. V was pared by 6 bases and J by 7 bases, with 8 bases between. Germline assignment: CDR1 SGHRS and CDR2 YFSETQ. The CDR3 runs to 12 residues.

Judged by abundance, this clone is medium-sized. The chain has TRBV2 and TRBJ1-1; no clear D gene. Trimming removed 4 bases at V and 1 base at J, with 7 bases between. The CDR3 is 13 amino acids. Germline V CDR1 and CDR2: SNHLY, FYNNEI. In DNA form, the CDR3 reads TGTGCCAGCAGTGTTACAACGAACACTGAAGCTTTCTTT. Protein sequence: CASSVTTNTEAFF.

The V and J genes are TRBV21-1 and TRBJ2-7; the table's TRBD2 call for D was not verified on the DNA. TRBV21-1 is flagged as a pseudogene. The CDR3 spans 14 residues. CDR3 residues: CASSKAGPGDEQYF. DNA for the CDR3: TGTGCCAGCAGCAAAGCGGGTCCCGGGGACGAGCAGTACTTC.

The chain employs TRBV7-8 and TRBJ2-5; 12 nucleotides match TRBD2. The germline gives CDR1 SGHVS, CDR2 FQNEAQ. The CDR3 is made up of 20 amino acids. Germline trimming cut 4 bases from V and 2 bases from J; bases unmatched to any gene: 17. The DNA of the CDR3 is TGTGCCAGCAGCTCCTCCCGGACTAGCGGGGCTCAAGGTTATCAAGAGACCCAGTACTTC. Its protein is CASSSSRTSGAQGYQETQYF. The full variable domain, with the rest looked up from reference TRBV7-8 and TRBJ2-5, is GAGVSQSPRYKVAKRGQDVALRCDPISGHVSLFWYQQALGQGPEFLTYFQNEAQLDKSGLPSDRFFAERPEGSVSTLKIQRTQQEDSAVYLCASSSSRTSGAQGYQETQYFGPGTRLLVL.

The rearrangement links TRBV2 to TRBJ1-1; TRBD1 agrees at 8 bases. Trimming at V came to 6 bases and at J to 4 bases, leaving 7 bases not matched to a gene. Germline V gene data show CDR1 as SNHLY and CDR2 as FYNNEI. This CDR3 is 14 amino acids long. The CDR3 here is CASRRTGMGTEAFF. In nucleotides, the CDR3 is TGTGCCAGCAGAAGGACAGGGATGGGCACTGAAGCTTTCTTT.

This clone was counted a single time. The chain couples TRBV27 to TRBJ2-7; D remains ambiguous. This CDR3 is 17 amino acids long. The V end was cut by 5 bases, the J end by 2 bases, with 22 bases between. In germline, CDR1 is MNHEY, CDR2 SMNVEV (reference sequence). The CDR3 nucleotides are TGTGCCAGCAGTCATTTTCTTGACGGTGCGTTAGCCTACGAGCAGTACTTC. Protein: CASSHFLDGALAYEQYF.

The CDR3 region has the DNA TGTGCCAGCAGCTCTAACAACCGTGAGCAGTTCTTC. The encoded protein is CASSSNNREQFF. The chain combines TRBV7-6 with TRBJ2-1; D remains ambiguous. Trimming removed 4 bases from V and 9 bases from J, with 10 bases in between. The CDR3 loop spans 12 amino acids. The V gene's germline CDR1 is SGHVS and CDR2 FNYEAQ.

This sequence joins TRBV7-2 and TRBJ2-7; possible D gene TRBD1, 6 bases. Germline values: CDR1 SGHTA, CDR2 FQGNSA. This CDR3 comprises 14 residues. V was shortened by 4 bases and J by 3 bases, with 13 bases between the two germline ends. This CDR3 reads CASSSGHGFYEQYF. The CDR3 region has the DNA TGTGCCAGCAGCTCGGGACACGGTTTCTACGAGCAGTACTTC.

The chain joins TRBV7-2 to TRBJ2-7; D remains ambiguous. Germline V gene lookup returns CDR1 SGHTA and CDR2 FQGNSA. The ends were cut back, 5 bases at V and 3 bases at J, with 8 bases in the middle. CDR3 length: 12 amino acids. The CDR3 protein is CASSLPSYEQYF. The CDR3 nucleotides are TGTGCCAGCAGCCTACCCAGCTACGAGCAGTACTTC.

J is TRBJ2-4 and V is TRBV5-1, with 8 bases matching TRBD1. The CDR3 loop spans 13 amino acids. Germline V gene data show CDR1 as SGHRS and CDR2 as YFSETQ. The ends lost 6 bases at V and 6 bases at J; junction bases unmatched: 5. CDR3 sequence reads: CASTGQGANIQYF. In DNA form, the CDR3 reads TGCGCCAGCACAGGACAGGGCGCAAACATTCAGTACTTC.

CDR3 loop: CASSPPAGRAYNEQFF. The CDR3 DNA is TGTGCCAGCTCCCCCCCGGCGGGCAGGGCGTACAATGAGCAGTTCTTC. The chain carries TRBV18 and TRBJ2-1, with D possibly being TRBD1 or TRBD2 (5 bases each). This CDR3 comprises 16 residues. CDR1 is KGHSH and CDR2 is LQKENI in the germline V gene. V lost 6 bases to trimming and J lost 4 bases, with 19 bases between them.

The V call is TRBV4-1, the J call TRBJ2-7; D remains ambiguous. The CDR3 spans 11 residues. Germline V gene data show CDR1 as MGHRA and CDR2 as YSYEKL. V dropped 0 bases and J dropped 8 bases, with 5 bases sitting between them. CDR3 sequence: CASSQDLKQYF. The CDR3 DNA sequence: TGCGCCAGCAGCCAAGACCTGAAGCAGTACTTC.

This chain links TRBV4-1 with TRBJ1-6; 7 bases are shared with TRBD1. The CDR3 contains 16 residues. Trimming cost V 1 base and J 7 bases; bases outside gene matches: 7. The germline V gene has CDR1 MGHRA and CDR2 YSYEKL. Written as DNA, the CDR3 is TGCGCCAGCAGCCAAGCGACCGGGACAGCCAATTCACCCCTCCACTTT. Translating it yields CASSQATGTANSPLHF.

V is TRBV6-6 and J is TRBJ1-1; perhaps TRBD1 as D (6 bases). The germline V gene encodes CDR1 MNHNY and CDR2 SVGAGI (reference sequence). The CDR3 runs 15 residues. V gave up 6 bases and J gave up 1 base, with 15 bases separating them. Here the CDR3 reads CASSDRRTGNTEAFF. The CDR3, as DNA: TGTGCCAGCAGCGACAGGCGGACCGGGAACACTGAAGCTTTCTTT.

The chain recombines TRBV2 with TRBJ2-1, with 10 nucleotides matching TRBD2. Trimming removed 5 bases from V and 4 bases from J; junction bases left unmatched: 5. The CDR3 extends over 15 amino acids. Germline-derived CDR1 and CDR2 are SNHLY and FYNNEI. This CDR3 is CASSSTSGEYNEQFF. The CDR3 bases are TGTGCCAGCAGTTCCACTAGCGGGGAGTACAATGAGCAGTTCTTC. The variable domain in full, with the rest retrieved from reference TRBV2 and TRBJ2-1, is EPEVTQTPSHQVTQMGQEVILRCVPISNHLYFYWYRQILGQKVEFLVSFYNNEISEKSEIFDDQFSVERPDGSNFTLKIRSTKLEDSAMYFCASSSTSGEYNEQFFGPGTRLTVL.

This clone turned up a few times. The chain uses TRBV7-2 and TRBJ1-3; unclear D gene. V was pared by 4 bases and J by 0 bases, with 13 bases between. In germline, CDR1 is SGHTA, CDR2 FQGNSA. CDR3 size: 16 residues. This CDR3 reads CASSYAIPRSGNTIYF. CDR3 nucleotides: TGTGCCAGCAGCTACGCGATTCCGCGCTCTGGAAACACCATATATTTT.

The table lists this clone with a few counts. The CDR3 is CASSIALNTGELFF. The CDR3 nucleotides read TGTGCCAGTAGTATAGCACTGAACACCGGGGAGCTGTTTTTT. V usage is TRBV19 and J usage is TRBJ2-2; D unclear. Germline-derived CDR1 and CDR2 are LNHDA and SQIVND (reference sequence). Trimming removed 1 base at V and 1 base at J, with 4 bases between. The CDR3 has 14 amino acids. The whole variable domain, remainder taken from reference TRBV19 and TRBJ2-2, is DGGITQSPKYLFRKEGQNVTLSCEQNLNHDAMYWYRQDPGQGLRLIYYSQIVNDFQKGDIAEGYSVSREKKESFPLTVTSAQKNPTAFYLCASSIALNTGELFFGEGSRLTVL.

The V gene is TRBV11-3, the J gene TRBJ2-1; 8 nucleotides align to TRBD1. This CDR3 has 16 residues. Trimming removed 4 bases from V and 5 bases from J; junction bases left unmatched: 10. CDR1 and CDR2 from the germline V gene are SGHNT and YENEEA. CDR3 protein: CASSSRQGMGNNEQFF. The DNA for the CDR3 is TGTGCCAGCAGCTCACGACAGGGGATGGGTAACAATGAGCAGTTCTTC.

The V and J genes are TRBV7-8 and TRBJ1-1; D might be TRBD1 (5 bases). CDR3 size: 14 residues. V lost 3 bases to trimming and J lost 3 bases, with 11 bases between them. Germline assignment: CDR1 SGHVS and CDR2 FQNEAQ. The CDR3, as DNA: TGTGCCAGCAGCTTGTCCGAGGGGCACACTGAAGCTTTCTTT. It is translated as CASSLSEGHTEAFF.

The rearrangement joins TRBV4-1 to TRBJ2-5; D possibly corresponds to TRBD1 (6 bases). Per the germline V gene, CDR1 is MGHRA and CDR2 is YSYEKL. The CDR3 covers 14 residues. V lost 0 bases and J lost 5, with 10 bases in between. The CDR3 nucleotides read TGCGCCAGCAGCCAAGAAACAGGGCTCGAGACCCAGTACTTC. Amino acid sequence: CASSQETGLETQYF.